The 15 T cell receptor beta chains presented below share a single source sample, sequenced in a study of Graves' ophthalmopathy and Graves' hyperthyroidism. Amplification targeted the TCR beta CDR3 regions, with RNA transcripts as the source material. The first round was an RT-PCR with HTBI primers, and the second round was a multiplex PCR. TCRdb re-called the multiplex PCR reads through MiXCR, storing one row per CDR3 protein. The table has over a million distinct CDR3 sequences, about 36% seen once. The sequencing sample was made of peripheral blood or thyroid tissue (not recorded which). The source is an adult man with Graves' hyperthyroidism.

J is TRBJ1-1 and V is TRBV10-3, with D maybe TRBD1 (5 bases). The CDR3 has 13 amino acids. Trimming stripped 2 bases from V and 6 bases from J, with 10 bases between. Germline V lookup: CDR1 ENHRY, CDR2 SYGVKD. Here the CDR3 reads CAISETGHSEAFF. DNA for the CDR3: TGTGCCATCAGTGAGACCGGACACTCTGAAGCTTTCTTT.

This clonotype was counted many times. The rearrangement uses TRBV2 and TRBJ2-7; D is ambiguous. This CDR3 region has 15 residues. Germline V gene lookup returns CDR1 SNHLY and CDR2 FYNNEI. The V and J ends lost 3 bases and 3 bases respectively, with 15 bases between them. As DNA, the CDR3 is TGTGCCAGCAGTGATGTGGGCGGCAACCACTACGAGCAGTACTTC. As protein: CASSDVGGNHYEQYF.

This clonotype has at least ten counts. This rearrangement joins TRBV7-9 to TRBJ1-1; 10 nucleotides line up with TRBD1. Losses at the gene ends were 5 bases for V and 5 bases for J; bases not matched to a gene: 11. This CDR3 comprises 16 residues. Germline loops: CDR1 SEHNR, CDR2 FQNEAQ (reference sequence). CDR3 bases: TGTGCCAGCAGCCCTCGACAGGGGGCGAGGGGGACTGAAGCTTTCTTT. It specifies CASSPRQGARGTEAFF.

The chain combines TRBV5-6 with TRBJ1-5; possible D gene TRBD1, 6 bases. The germline CDR1 and CDR2 sequences are SGHDT and YYEEEE. V shed 2 bases and J shed 6 bases, with 15 bases lying between them. The CDR3 runs to 15 residues. The CDR3 DNA reads TGTGCCAGCAGCTTTTTGGGACAAGTGAGTCAGCCCCAGCATTTT. Translating gives CASSFLGQVSQPQHF.

The table lists this clonotype with many counts. A much larger clonotype is one base distant, so this may be a read error. The chain has TRBV29-1 and TRBJ1-2; weak D call: TRBD1 (6 bases). CDR3 size: 15 residues. Trimming cost V 5 bases and J 2 bases, with 18 bases left between them. Germline CDR1 and CDR2: SQVTM and ANQGSEA. The CDR3 loop reads CSVRQNRDNNYGYTF. CDR3 bases: TGCAGCGTTAGGCAGAATCGGGACAACAACTATGGCTACACCTTC.

This clonotype was counted at least ten times. This sequence joins TRBV25-1 and TRBJ2-7, with a tentative D call TRBD1 (6 bases). The germline V gene encodes CDR1 MGHDK and CDR2 SYGVNS. This CDR3 is built from 14 residues. Trimming pared 2 bases from V and 7 bases from J, leaving 15 bases between. The CDR3 DNA is TGTGCCAGCAGTGAACTTGCCAGGGGTGGTGAGCAGTACTTC. Its translation is CASSELARGGEQYF.

In its sample, this clonotype was seen many times. The chain employs TRBV4-1 and TRBJ2-7; D possibly corresponds to TRBD1 (7 bases). Germline-derived CDR1 and CDR2 are MGHRA and YSYEKL. Trimming took off 1 base at V and 1 base at J, with 11 bases between the two ends. The CDR3 loop spans 15 amino acids. The CDR3 coding sequence is TGCGCCAGCAGCCAAGGGAGGGACAGTTCCTACGAGCAGTACTTC. The encoded protein is CASSQGRDSSYEQYF.

The chain has TRBV11-2 and TRBJ2-7; D is possibly TRBD2 (5 bases). The CDR3 extends over 15 amino acids. CDR1 SGHAT and CDR2 FQNNGV come from the germline V gene. The V gene lost 4 bases and the J gene lost 3 bases, with 16 bases spanning the gap. The DNA of the CDR3 is TGTGCCAGCAGCTCGTGGGCCCTCGGGATCTACGAGCAGTACTTC. This translates into CASSSWALGIYEQYF. The whole variable domain, remainder taken from reference TRBV11-2 and TRBJ2-7, is EAGVAQSPRYKIIEKRQSVAFWCNPISGHATLYWYQQILGQGPKLLIQFQNNGVVDDSQLPKDRFSAERLKGVDSTLKIQPAKLEDSAVYLCASSSWALGIYEQYFGPGTRLTVT.

The rearrangement uses TRBV12-3 or TRBV12-4 and TRBJ2-5; 13 nucleotides agree with TRBD2. There are 21 residues in the CDR3. V trimming: 6 bases; J trimming: 2 bases; junction bases outside the gene matches: 21. This CDR3 is CASRGPPPRLAGGRQQETQYF. The DNA for the CDR3 is TGTGCCAGCAGGGGGCCACCGCCGAGACTAGCGGGGGGACGTCAACAAGAGACCCAGTACTTC.

The J gene is TRBJ1-2, the V gene TRBV10-2, with a weak D call TRBD1 (5 bases). CDR1 and CDR2 from the germline V gene are WSHSY and SAAADI. The CDR3 totals 12 residues. CDR3 residues: CTMGSGTYGYTF. CDR3 DNA: TGCACCATGGGCAGTGGGACTTATGGCTACACCTTC.

The chain uses TRBV15 and TRBJ2-5; D remains unclear. The V gene lost 0 bases and the J gene lost 9 bases, with 11 bases spanning the gap. CDR1 and CDR2 (germline): LNHNV, YYDKDF (reference sequence). The CDR3 consists of 13 residues. The CDR3 sequence: CATSRDLLEPQYF. CDR3 nucleotide sequence: TGTGCCACCAGCAGAGATCTCTTGGAGCCCCAGTACTTC.

This clonotype came up many times. The rearrangement joins TRBV5-1 to TRBJ1-4; D uncertain. Looked up from germline, CDR1 is SGHRS and CDR2 is YFSETQ. CDR3 length: 14 amino acids. The V end lost 2 bases, the J end lost 4 bases, and 9 bases lay between the germline ends. CDR3 nucleotides: TGCGCCAGCAGCTTCGAGGGAATTAATGAAAAACTGTTTTTT. It codes for CASSFEGINEKLFF.

This clonotype was picked up many times. This sequence joins TRBV7-9 and TRBJ1-6; D gene uncertain. Germline V lookup: CDR1 SEHNR, CDR2 FQNEAQ (reference sequence). With 6 bases removed from V and 7 bases from J, the gap between germline ends came to 19 bases. This CDR3 spans 16 amino acids. As DNA, the CDR3 is TGTGCCAGCAGATCGGGGTCGGCGGGATGGAATTCACCCCTCCACTTT. Protein sequence: CASRSGSAGWNSPLHF.

This clonotype has a count of ten or more. V and J are TRBV15 and TRBJ1-6; D may be TRBD1 (6 bases). CDR3 size: 19 residues. The V gene's germline CDR1 is LNHNV and CDR2 YYDKDF (reference sequence). Between the trimmed V and J ends, which lost 3 bases and 2 bases, there was a span of 20 bases. CDR3 bases: TGTGCCACCAGCAGGCGGTCCGTCACAGGGCCCACCTATAATTCACCCCTCCACTTT. Its protein product is CATSRRSVTGPTYNSPLHF.

Regarding this clonotype: Possible read error: a much larger clone is one base away. The rearrangement links TRBV29-1 to TRBJ2-2; tentatively, D is TRBD1 (5 bases). Germline lookup yields CDR1 SQVTM and CDR2 ANQGSEA. The CDR3 loop spans 14 amino acids. V was shortened by 2 bases and J by 4 bases, with 11 bases between the two germline ends. As DNA, the CDR3 is TGCAGCGTTGAACAGGGTCTATCCACCGGGGAGCTGTTTTTT. It translates to CSVEQGLSTGELFF.